Listed below are T cell receptor beta chains from one sample, sequenced in a study of control samples from healthy donors and cancer patients. The repertoire was sequenced with immunoSEQ multiplex PCR; TCRdb's copy has only in-frame clones and lacks some. The data hold 95,000 to 130,000 clones, with more than 80% observed a single time. Sequences were obtained from PBMCs. The receptors were gathered from a woman between 45 and 65 years old with colorectal cancer. CDR3s include the opening cysteine and the closing phenylalanine or tryptophan. D genes are given only for firm matches. Clone size is stated in some rows and not others, as once, few, many or a class when expanded.

CDR3 protein	CDR3 DNA	J gene	D gene	clone size	V gene
CASSLVGGNQPQHF	TGTGCCAGCAGCTTGGTGGGAGGCAATCAGCCCCAGCATTTT	TRBJ1-5	NA	NA	TRBV5-6
CAWSLGTENTEAFF	TGTGCCTGGAGCCTCGGGACGGAGAACACTGAAGCTTTCTTT	TRBJ1-1	NA	NA	TRBV30
CASRDGGGGTNYGYTF	TGTGCCAGCAGAGACGGAGGAGGGGGGACTAACTATGGCTACACCTTC	TRBJ1-2	NA	NA	TRBV6-6
CASSPFGRGQQETQYF	TGTGCCAGCAGCCCCTTTGGGAGGGGGCAACAAGAGACCCAGTACTTC	TRBJ2-5	NA	NA	TRBV28
CASTRRRPGNTIYF	TGCGCCAGCACGCGACGAAGGCCTGGAAACACCATATATTTT	TRBJ1-3	NA	NA	TRBV5-1
CASSLRPRTSNEQFF	TGTGCCAGTAGTCTCCGTCCCCGGACTAGCAATGAGCAGTTCTTC	TRBJ2-1	TRBD2	NA	TRBV19
CASSQAIEGESPLHF	TGTGCCAGCAGTCAAGCGATTGAAGGCGAATCACCCCTCCACTTT	TRBJ1-6	NA	NA	TRBV28
CASSVRLSTDTQYF	TGTGCCAGCAGTGTACGGCTAAGCACAGATACGCAGTATTTT	TRBJ2-3	NA	NA	TRBV2
CASSIASNNYEQYF	TGTGCCAGTAGTATAGCCAGCAACAACTACGAGCAGTACTTC	TRBJ2-7	NA	NA	TRBV19
CASRNLDREHGYTF	TGTGCCAGCAGGAACCTGGACAGGGAACATGGCTACACCTTC	TRBJ1-2	TRBD1	NA	TRBV6-6
CASSGTYEQYF	TGTGCCAGCAGTGGGACGTACGAGCAGTACTTC	TRBJ2-7	NA	once	TRBV2
CASSIRGRTEAFF	TGTGCCAGTAGTATCAGGGGAAGAACTGAAGCTTTCTTT	TRBJ1-1	NA	NA	TRBV19
CAWSKDRRNQPQHF	TGTGCCTGGAGTAAGGACAGAAGGAATCAGCCCCAGCATTTT	TRBJ1-5	NA	NA	TRBV30
CASSLYGVDTEAFF	TGTGCCAGCAGCCTGTATGGGGTTGACACTGAAGCTTTCTTT	TRBJ1-1	NA	NA	TRBV5-4
CASRDDRVSEQYF	TGTGCCAGCAGAGACGACCGTGTGAGTGAGCAGTACTTC	TRBJ2-7	NA	once	TRBV7-2
CASSLDRETQYF	TGTGCCAGCAGCTTAGACAGGGAGACCCAGTACTTC	TRBJ2-5	NA	NA	TRBV11-2
CASSPTARGSGTDTQYF	TGTGCCAGCAGCCCTACCGCCCGGGGGTCGGGCACAGATACGCAGTATTTT	TRBJ2-3	NA	NA	TRBV7-3
CASSFHARIYGYTF	TGTGCCAGCAGTTTTCATGCGCGTATCTATGGCTACACCTTC	TRBJ1-2	NA	few	TRBV28
CASRRASGSYEQYF	TGTGCCAGCAGGCGGGCTAGCGGGAGTTACGAGCAGTACTTC	TRBJ2-7	TRBD2	NA	TRBV28
CASRRVQGVGETQYF	TGTGCCAGCAGACGGGTACAGGGGGTAGGAGAGACCCAGTACTTC	TRBJ2-5	TRBD1	NA	TRBV7-6
CASRGAGTGQETQYF	TGTGCCAGCAGGGGGGCGGGGACGGGCCAAGAGACCCAGTACTTC	TRBJ2-5	NA	NA	TRBV28
CASSEQGFADNEQFF	TGTGCCAGTAGTGAACAGGGTTTTGCGGACAATGAGCAGTTCTTC	TRBJ2-1	NA	NA	TRBV19
CASSRSDPYEQYF	TGTGCCAGCAGTCGATCGGACCCCTACGAGCAGTACTTC	TRBJ2-7	NA	NA	TRBV6-6
CASSLAETQYF	TGCGCCAGCAGCTTGGCAGAGACCCAGTACTTC	TRBJ2-5	NA	NA	TRBV5-1
CASRLTKDTIYF	TGTGCCAGCAGGTTAACTAAGGACACCATATATTTT	TRBJ1-3	NA	NA	TRBV2
CASSWPRALAFF	TGTGCCAGCAGTTGGCCTCGGGCCCTAGCTTTCTTT	TRBJ1-1	NA	NA	TRBV28
CASSLAGINDGEKLFF	TGCGCCAGCAGCTTAGCCGGGATTAATGATGGGGAAAAACTGTTTTTT	TRBJ1-4	NA	NA	TRBV5-1
CASSQGGPSDSPLHF	TGTGCCAGCAGTCAGGGGGGCCCGTCGGATTCACCCCTCCACTTT	TRBJ1-6	TRBD1	few	TRBV2
CASSFRGGGNEQFF	TGTGCCAGCAGTTTTCGGGGAGGGGGTAATGAGCAGTTCTTC	TRBJ2-1	NA	NA	TRBV28
CASSPRRETGELFF	TGTGCCAGCTCCCCTCGGAGGGAAACCGGGGAGCTGTTTTTT	TRBJ2-2	NA	NA	TRBV18
CASSPPGGNSYEQYF	TGTGCCAGCAGCCCCCCCGGAGGTAACTCCTACGAGCAGTACTTC	TRBJ2-7	NA	NA	TRBV6-2/TRBV6-3
CASGATDTQYF	TGTGCCAGCGGGGCGACAGATACGCAGTATTTT	TRBJ2-3	NA	NA	TRBV12-3/TRBV12-4
CASSSWTAGTEAFF	TGTGCCAGTAGTTCCTGGACAGCAGGAACTGAAGCTTTCTTT	TRBJ1-1	NA	NA	TRBV19
CASSETINTEAFF	TGTGCCAGCAGCGAGACAATTAACACTGAAGCTTTCTTT	TRBJ1-1	NA	NA	TRBV6-2/TRBV6-3
CASSLGQGANSPLHF	TGTGCCAGTTCACTTGGACAGGGGGCGAATTCACCCCTCCACTTT	TRBJ1-6	TRBD1	NA	TRBV19
CASSPRDRNTEAFF	TGTGCCAGCAGCCCCCGGGACAGGAACACTGAAGCTTTCTTT	TRBJ1-1	TRBD1	NA	TRBV9
CASSPPRTGGTDTQYF	TGTGCCAGCAGCCCCCCTAGGACAGGGGGGACAGATACGCAGTATTTT	TRBJ2-3	TRBD1	NA	TRBV3-1/TRBV3-2
CASSLEQGTTGNTIYF	TGTGCCAGCAGCCTAGAACAGGGCACGACTGGAAACACCATATATTTT	TRBJ1-3	NA	NA	TRBV2
CASSRTRGGEAFF	TGTGCCAGCAGCCGAACCCGGGGGGGGGAAGCTTTCTTT	TRBJ1-1	NA	NA	TRBV3-1/TRBV3-2
CASSEPYRIGLYEQYF	TGCGCCAGCAGTGAGCCGTACCGCATAGGTCTGTACGAGCAGTACTTC	TRBJ2-7	NA	NA	TRBV10-1
CASSLIVVGQGTDTQYF	TGTGCCAGCAGCTTGATCGTAGTGGGGCAGGGCACAGATACGCAGTATTTT	TRBJ2-3	NA	NA	TRBV7-6
CASSLSRGLEQYF	TGTGCCAGCAGTTTATCCAGGGGGCTCGAGCAGTACTTC	TRBJ2-7	TRBD1	once	TRBV27
CASQGVYQETQYF	TGTGCCAGCCAGGGTGTGTACCAAGAGACCCAGTACTTC	TRBJ2-5	NA	NA	TRBV6-5
CASSWAGGDNEQFF	TGCGCCAGCAGCTGGGCGGGAGGGGACAATGAGCAGTTCTTC	TRBJ2-1	TRBD2	NA	TRBV5-1
CASSFTEFSSYNEQFF	TGTGCCAGCAGCTTCACTGAATTCAGCTCCTACAATGAGCAGTTCTTC	TRBJ2-1	NA	NA	TRBV7-9
CATLPGGTGVKTQYF	TGTGCCACCCTACCGGGGGGGACAGGCGTTAAGACCCAGTACTTC	TRBJ2-5	NA	NA	TRBV7-9
CASSTTSGNTGELFF	TGCGCCAGCAGCACCACTAGCGGGAACACCGGGGAGCTGTTTTTT	TRBJ2-2	TRBD2	NA	TRBV5-1
CASTYSSSYEQYF	TGTGCCAGCACCTATAGCAGTTCCTACGAGCAGTACTTC	TRBJ2-7	NA	NA	TRBV6-1
CASSSDGQGASEQYF	TGTGCCAGCAGCTCCGACGGACAGGGGGCGAGCGAGCAGTACTTC	TRBJ2-7	TRBD1	NA	TRBV7-3
CASSVGWVNTEAFF	TGTGCCAGCAGCGTAGGATGGGTGAACACTGAAGCTTTCTTT	TRBJ1-1	NA	NA	TRBV9
CASSLSSAQGLGTQYF	TGTGCCAGCAGTTTATCTTCCGCCCAGGGGTTGGGGACCCAGTACTTC	TRBJ2-5	NA	NA	TRBV28
CASSPGTEYNEQFF	TGTGCCAGCAGTCCCGGGACAGAGTACAATGAGCAGTTCTTC	TRBJ2-1	TRBD1	once	TRBV6-1
CASSSGTGGYQPQHF	TGTGCCAGCAGCTCCGGGACAGGGGGATATCAGCCCCAGCATTTT	TRBJ1-5	TRBD1	NA	TRBV7-2